Listed here is a single T cell receptor beta chain. The sample has other DNA sequences that encode this CDR3 too. The data belong to a study of shared clonotypes between healthy human individuals. Whole-study context: The study used three CD4 naive, three CD4 memory, two CD8 naive and one CD8 memory plate per donor.

The data were produced by immunoSEQ multiplex PCR, yet TCRdb's version contains in-frame clones alone and is incomplete. The data show about 680,000 clones, approximately 79% seen once. CDR1 and CDR2 from the germline V gene are SGHTA and FQGTGA. V was pared by 4 bases and J by 5 bases, with 5 bases of the junction left unmatched. The CDR3 totals 16 residues. The rearrangement joins TRBV7-3 to TRBJ2-3, with 14 positions matching TRBD2. Sequencing was done on a sample of memory CD4+ T cells sorted from blood. Subset indicated: CD45RA-negative fraction. The sequence was collected from a woman aged 25 to 45 in good health. Here the CDR3 DNA reads TGTGCCAGCAGCTCTGGACTAGCGGGAGGTGTAGATACGCAGTATTTT. Translated: CASSSGLAGGVDTQYF.